This T cell receptor (beta chain) appears in the sequencing data of a study of human T cells and chemical hapten exposure. Study-level background: In the sensitization step, 2% DPC was placed on roughly 2 cm by roughly 2 cm of upper inner arm skin. Study results and caveats: No shift was seen in TCRs above 1 in 1000 frequency with DPC sensitization. The immune response of these alopecia patients might not match healthy individuals'.

This clonotype was observed a few times. The antigen is not known. Time point: patch test 2, 6 weeks after DPC sensitization. The treatment denotes: therapeutic diphenylcyclopropenone sensitization with weekly scalp DPC. The library gave individual cDNA molecules unique molecular identifiers. From the RACE reads, TCRdb called clonotypes with MiXCR, one entry per CDR3 protein. The data contain fewer than 150,000 distinct CDR3 sequences, approximately 10% of them singletons. CDR3 length: 17 residues. The germline V gene has CDR1 KGHDR and CDR2 SFDVKD. V lost 4 bases, J lost 2 bases, and 7 bases stayed unmatched.

The sequencing used whole blood, collected in connection with sensitization to the hapten diphenylcyclopropenone (DPC). This receptor was obtained from a woman aged 50 to 60 with alopecia areata. Some clones in this sample may be carry-over from other donors' samples. The chain joins TRBV24-1 to TRBJ1-5; 10 nucleotides align to TRBD1. CDR3 region: CATSDSDRGLGNQPQHF. The DNA of the CDR3 is TGTGCCACCAGTGACTCCGACAGGGGGCTAGGCAATCAGCCCCAGCATTTT.